This T cell receptor (beta chain) emerged from a study of blood T cell repertoires in COVID-19. Overall study: Acute and convalescent COVID-19 samples came from the United States, Italy and Spain. PBMCs, B-cell-depleted T cells, or T cells provided the cDNA or gDNA that made up the material.

Germline trimming cut 5 bases from V and 6 bases from J; bases unmatched to any gene: 1. The CDR3 length is 12 residues. CDR1 and CDR2 (germline): LNHDA, SQIVND (reference sequence). Per the authors' pipeline: Nucleated cell number was recorded as an estimate derived from reference gene primer amplification. This table comes from immunoSEQ multiplex PCR, and its TCRdb copy is limited to in-frame clones, with some not included. V, J and clone size are taken as reported in that table, and D and trimming were inferred from the DNA itself. The repertoire holds some 250,000 clones, with 75% to 90% as singletons.

The sample comprised peripheral blood. The V call is TRBV19, the J call TRBJ2-1; 7 bases align to TRBD2. The receptor comes from a man aged 25 to 45 with active or convalescent COVID-19. The CDR3 loop is CASSLAGNEQFF. The CDR3 nucleotides read TGTGCCAGTAGTTTAGCGGGCAATGAGCAGTTCTTC.